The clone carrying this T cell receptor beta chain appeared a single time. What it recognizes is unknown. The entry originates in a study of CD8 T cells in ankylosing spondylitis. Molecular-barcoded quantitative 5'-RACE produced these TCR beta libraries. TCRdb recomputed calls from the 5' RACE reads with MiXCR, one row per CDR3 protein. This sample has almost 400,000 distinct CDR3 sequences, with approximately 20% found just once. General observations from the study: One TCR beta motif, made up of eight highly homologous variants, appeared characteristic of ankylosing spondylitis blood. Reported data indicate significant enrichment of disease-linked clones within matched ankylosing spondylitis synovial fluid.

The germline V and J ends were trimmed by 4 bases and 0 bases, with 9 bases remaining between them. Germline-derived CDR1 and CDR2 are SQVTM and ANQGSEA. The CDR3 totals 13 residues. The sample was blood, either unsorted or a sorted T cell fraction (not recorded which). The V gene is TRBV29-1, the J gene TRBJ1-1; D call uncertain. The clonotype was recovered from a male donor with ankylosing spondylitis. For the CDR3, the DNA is TGCAGCGTTGGGCAGAACATGAACACTGAAGCTTTCTTT. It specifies CSVGQNMNTEAFF.